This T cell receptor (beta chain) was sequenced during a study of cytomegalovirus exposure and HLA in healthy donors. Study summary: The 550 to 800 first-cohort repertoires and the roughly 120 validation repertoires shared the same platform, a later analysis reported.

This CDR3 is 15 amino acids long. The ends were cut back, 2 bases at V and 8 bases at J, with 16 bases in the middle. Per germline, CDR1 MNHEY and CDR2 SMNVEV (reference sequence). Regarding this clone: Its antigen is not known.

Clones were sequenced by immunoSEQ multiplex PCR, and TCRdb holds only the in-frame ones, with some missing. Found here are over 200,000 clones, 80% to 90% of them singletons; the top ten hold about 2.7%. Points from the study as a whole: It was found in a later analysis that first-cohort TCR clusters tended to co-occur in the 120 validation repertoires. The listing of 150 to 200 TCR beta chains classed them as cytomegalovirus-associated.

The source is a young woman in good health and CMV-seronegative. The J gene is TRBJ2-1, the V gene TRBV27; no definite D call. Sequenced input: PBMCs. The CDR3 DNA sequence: TGTGCCAGCAGTTTAGGTGTCAGGCCGTTCGATGAGCAGTTCTTC. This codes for CASSLGVRPFDEQFF.